This note documents a single T cell receptor beta chain sequence. The data derive from a study of glioma-infiltrating T cells. Using RNA template, CDR3s of TCR alpha and beta were amplified with iRepertoire arm-PCR. TCRdb itself ran the multiplex PCR reads through MiXCR, one entry per CDR3 protein. The sample contains about 180,000 distinct CDR3 sequences, around 40% of which appear only once. CDR1 is LGHDT, CDR2 YNNKEL, per germline (reference sequence). With V trimmed by 6 bases and J by 5 bases, 12 bases remained unmatched. The CDR3 has 15 amino acids. The chain couples TRBV3-1 to TRBJ2-5, with 7 bases matching TRBD1. This TCR derives from a human donor with low-grade glioma or glioblastoma, undergoing nonglioma brain surgery, or in good health (not recorded which). The source material was glioma tissue, nonneoplastic brain tissue, or PBMCs (not recorded which). CDR3 loop: CASRLSAGTAETQYF. DNA of the CDR3: TGTGCCAGCAGACTTTCAGCCGGGACAGCGGAGACCCAGTACTTC.